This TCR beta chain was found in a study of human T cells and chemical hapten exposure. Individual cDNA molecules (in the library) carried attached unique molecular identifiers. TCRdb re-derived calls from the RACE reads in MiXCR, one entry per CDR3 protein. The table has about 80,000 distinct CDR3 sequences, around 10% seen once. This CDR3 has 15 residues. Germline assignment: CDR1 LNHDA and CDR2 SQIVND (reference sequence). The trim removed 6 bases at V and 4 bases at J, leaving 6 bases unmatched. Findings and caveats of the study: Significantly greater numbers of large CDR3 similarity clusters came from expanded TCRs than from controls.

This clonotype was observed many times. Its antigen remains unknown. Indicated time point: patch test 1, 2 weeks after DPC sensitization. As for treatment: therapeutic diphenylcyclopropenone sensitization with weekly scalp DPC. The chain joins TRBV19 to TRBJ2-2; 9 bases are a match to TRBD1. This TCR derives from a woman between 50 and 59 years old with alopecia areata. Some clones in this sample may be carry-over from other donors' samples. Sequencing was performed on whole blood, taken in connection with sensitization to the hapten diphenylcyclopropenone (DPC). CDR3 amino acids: CASRAGTGFTGELFF. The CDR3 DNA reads TGTGCCAGTAGAGCCGGGACAGGGTTCACCGGGGAGCTGTTTTTT.